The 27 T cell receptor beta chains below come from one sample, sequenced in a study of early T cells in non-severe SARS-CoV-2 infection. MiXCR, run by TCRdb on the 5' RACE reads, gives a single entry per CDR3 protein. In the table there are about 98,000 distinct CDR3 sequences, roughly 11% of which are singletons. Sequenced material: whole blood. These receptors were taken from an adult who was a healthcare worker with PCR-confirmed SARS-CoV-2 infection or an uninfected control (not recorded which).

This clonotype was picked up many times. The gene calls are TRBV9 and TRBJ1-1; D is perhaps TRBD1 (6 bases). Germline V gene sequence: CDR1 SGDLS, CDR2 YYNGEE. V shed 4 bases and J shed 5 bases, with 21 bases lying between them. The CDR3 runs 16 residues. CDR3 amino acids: CASSPRGGRDWTEAFF. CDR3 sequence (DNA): TGTGCCAGCAGCCCCCGGGGGGGCAGGGATTGGACTGAAGCTTTCTTT. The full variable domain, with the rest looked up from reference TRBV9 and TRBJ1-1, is DSGVTQTPKHLITATGQRVTLRCSPRSGDLSVYWYQQSLDQGLQFLIQYYNGEERAKGNILERFSAQQFPDLHSELNLSSLELGDSALYFCASSPRGGRDWTEAFFGQGTRLTVV.

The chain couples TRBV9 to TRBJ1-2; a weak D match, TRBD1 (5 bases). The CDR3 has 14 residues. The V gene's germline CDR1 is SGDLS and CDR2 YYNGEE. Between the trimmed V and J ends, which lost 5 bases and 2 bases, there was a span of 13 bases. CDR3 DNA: TGTGCCAGCAGTTCACTCGCAGGGAACTATGGCTACACCTTC. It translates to CASSSLAGNYGYTF.

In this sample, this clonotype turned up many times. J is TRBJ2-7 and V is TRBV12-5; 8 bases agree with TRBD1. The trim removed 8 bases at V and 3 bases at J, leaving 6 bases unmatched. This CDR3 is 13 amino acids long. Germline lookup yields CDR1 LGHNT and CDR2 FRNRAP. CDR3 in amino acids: CASRRTGLYEQYF. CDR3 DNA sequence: TGTGCTAGTAGAAGGACAGGGCTCTACGAGCAGTACTTC.

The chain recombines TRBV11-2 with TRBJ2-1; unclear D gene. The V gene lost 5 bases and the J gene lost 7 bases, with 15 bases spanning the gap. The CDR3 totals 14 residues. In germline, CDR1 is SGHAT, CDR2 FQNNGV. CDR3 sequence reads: CASSPPLNTNEQFF. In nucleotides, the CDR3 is TGTGCCAGCAGCCCACCTTTGAATACGAATGAGCAGTTCTTC.

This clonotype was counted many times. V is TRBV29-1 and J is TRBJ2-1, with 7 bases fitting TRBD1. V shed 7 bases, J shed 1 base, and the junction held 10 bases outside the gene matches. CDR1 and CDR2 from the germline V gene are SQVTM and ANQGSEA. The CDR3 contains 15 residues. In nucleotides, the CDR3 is TGCAGCGCAGTCGGGACAGCTACATCCTACAATGAGCAGTTCTTC. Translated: CSAVGTATSYNEQFF.

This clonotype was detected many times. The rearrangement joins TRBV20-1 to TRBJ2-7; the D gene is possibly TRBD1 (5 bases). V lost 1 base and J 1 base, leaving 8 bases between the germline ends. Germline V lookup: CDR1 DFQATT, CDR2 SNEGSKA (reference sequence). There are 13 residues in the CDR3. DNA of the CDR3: TGCAGTGCTAGAGGGACATCATCCTACGAGCAGTACTTC. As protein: CSARGTSSYEQYF.

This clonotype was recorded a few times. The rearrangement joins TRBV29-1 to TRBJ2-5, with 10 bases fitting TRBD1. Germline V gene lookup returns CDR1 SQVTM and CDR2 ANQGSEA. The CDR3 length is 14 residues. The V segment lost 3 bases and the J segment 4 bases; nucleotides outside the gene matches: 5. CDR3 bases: TGCAGCGTTGAGGGACAGGGGAGGAGAGAGACCCAGTACTTC. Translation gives CSVEGQGRRETQYF.

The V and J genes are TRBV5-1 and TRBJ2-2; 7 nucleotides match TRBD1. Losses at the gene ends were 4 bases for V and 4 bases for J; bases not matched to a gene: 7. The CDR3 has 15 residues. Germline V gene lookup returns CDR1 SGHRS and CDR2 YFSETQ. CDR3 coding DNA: TGCGCCAGCAGCGGAGACAGGGCCCTCACCGGGGAGCTGTTTTTT. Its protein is CASSGDRALTGELFF.

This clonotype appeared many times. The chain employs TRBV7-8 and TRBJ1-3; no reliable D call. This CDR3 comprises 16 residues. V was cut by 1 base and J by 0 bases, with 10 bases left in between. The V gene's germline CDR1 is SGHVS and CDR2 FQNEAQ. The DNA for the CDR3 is TGTGCCAGCAGCTTAGTTGTCAGGTCCTCTGGAAACACCATATATTTT. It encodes CASSLVVRSSGNTIYF.

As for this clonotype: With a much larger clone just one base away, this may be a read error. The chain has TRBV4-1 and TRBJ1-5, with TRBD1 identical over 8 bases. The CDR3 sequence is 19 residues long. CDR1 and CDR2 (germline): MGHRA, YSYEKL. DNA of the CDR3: TGCGGCAGCAGCCAACCTACCGGGCAGGGGGCTCGAAGCAATCAGCCCCAGCATTTT. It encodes CGSSQPTGQGARSNQPQHF.

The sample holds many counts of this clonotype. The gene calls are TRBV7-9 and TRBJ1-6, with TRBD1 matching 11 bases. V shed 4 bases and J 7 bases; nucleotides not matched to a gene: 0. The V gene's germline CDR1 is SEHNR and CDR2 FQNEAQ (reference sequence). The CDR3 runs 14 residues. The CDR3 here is CASSWDRGNSPLHF. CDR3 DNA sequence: TGTGCCAGCAGCTGGGACAGGGGGAATTCACCCCTCCACTTT.

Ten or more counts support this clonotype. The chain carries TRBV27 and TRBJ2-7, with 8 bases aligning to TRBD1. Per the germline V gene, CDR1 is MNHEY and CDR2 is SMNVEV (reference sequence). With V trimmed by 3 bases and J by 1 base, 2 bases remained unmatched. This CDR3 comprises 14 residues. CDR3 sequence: CASSFRDRSYEQYF. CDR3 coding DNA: TGTGCCAGCAGTTTCCGGGACAGGTCCTACGAGCAGTACTTC.

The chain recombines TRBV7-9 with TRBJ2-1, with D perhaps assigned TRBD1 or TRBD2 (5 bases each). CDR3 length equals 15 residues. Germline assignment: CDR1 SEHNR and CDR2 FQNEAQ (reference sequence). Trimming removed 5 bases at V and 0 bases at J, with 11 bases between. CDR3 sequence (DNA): TGTGCCAGCAGCCCAGTGGGGGACTCCTACAATGAGCAGTTCTTC. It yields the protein CASSPVGDSYNEQFF.

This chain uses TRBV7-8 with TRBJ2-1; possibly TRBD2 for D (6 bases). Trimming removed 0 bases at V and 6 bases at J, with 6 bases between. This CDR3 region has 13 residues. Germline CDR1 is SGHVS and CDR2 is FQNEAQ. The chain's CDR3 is CASSLAGGNEQFF. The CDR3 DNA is TGTGCCAGCAGCTTAGCGGGAGGCAATGAGCAGTTCTTC.

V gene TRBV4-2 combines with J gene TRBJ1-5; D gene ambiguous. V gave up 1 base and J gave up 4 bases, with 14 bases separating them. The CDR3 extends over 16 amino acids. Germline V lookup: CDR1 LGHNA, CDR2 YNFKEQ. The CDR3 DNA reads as TGTGCCAGCAGCCAAGTAAAGGGCGGTGGTAATCAGCCCCAGCATTTT. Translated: CASSQVKGGGNQPQHF.

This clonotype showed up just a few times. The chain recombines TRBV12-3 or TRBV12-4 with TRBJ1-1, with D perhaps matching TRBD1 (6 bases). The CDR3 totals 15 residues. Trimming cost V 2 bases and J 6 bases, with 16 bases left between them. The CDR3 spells CASSLRGMGYAEAFF. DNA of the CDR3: TGTGCCAGCAGTTTAAGGGGGATGGGGTACGCTGAAGCTTTCTTT.

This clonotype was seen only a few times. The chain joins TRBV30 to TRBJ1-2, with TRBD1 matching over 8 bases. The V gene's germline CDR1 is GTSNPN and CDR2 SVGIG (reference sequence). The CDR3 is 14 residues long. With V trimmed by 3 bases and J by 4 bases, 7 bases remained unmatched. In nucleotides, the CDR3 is TGTGCCTGGAGGTCCAGGGGGCCTGGCTATGGCTACACCTTC. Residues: CAWRSRGPGYGYTF.

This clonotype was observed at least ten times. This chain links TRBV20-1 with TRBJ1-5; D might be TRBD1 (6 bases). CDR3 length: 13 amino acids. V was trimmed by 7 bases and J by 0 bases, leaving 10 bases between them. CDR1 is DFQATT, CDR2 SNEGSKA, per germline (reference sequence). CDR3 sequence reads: CSVGGLSNQPQHF. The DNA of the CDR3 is TGCAGTGTTGGGGGGCTTAGCAATCAGCCCCAGCATTTT.

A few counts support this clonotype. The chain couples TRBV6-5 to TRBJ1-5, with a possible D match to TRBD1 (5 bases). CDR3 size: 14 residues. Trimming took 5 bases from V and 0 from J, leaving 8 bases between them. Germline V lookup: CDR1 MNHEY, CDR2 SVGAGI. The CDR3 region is CASSAGYSNQPQHF. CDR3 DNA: TGTGCCAGCAGTGCAGGGTATAGCAATCAGCCCCAGCATTTT.

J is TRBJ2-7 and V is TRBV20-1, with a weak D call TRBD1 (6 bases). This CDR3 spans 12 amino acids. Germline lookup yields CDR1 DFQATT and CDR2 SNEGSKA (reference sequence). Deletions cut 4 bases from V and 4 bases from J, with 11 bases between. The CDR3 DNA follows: TGCAGTGCTACCGGGACATTATACGAGCAGTACTTC. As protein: CSATGTLYEQYF.

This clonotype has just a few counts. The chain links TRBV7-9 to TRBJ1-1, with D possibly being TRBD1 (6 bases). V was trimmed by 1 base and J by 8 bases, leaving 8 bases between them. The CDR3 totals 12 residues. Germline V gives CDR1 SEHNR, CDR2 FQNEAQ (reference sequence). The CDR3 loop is CASSLDREEAFF. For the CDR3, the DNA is TGTGCCAGCAGCTTAGACAGGGAGGAAGCTTTCTTT. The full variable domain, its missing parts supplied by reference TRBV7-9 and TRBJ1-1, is DTGVSQNPRHKITKRGQNVTFRCDPISEHNRLYWYRQTLGQGPEFLTYFQNEAQLEKSRLLSDRFSAERPKGSFSTLEIQRTEQGDSAMYLCASSLDREEAFFGQGTRLTVV.

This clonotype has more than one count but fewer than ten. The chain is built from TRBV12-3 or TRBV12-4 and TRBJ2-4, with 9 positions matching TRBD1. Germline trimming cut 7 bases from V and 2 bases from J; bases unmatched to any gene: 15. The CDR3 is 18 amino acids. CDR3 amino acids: CASTPFGGTGSSKNIQYF. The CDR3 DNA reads TGTGCCAGCACCCCTTTCGGTGGGACAGGGAGTTCCAAAAACATTCAGTACTTC.

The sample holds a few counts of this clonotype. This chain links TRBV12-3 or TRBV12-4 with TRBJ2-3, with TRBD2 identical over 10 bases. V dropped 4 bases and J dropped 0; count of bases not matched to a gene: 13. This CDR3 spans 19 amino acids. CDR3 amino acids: CASSSTSGGAGASTDTQYF. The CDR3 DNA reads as TGTGCCAGCAGTTCCACGAGCGGGGGGGCAGGGGCTAGCACAGATACGCAGTATTTT.

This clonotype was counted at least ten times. The CDR3 nucleotides read TGTGCCAGCTCACCACGTCCCATGGACCAGCCCCAGCATTTT. Amino acid sequence: CASSPRPMDQPQHF. The genes are TRBV18 and TRBJ1-5; D not resolved. Trimming shortened V by 1 base and J by 7 bases, and 11 bases separated the two germline ends. The CDR3 covers 14 residues. Germline V lookup: CDR1 KGHSH, CDR2 LQKENI. The full variable domain, completed using reference TRBV18 and TRBJ1-5, is NAGVMQNPRHLVRRRGQEARLRCSPMKGHSHVYWYRQLPEEGLKFMVYLQKENIIDESGMPKERFSAEFPKEGPSILRIQQVVRGDSAAYFCASSPRPMDQPQHFGDGTRLSIL.

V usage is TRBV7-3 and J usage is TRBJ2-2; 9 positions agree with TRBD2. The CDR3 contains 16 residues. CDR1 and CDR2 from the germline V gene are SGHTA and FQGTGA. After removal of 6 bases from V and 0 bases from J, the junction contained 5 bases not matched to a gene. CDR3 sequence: CASSSGLASNTGELFF. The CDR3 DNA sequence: TGTGCCAGCAGTTCAGGACTAGCGTCGAACACCGGGGAGCTGTTTTTT.

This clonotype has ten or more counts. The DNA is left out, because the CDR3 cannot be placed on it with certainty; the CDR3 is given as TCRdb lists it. CDR3 loop: CASSPVGQGSRLFF. The genes are TRBV18 and TRBJ2-1; TRBD1 is the table's D call and was not checked against the DNA. Germline V gene lookup returns CDR1 KGHSH and CDR2 LQKENI. The CDR3 spans 14 amino acids, including both terminal residues.

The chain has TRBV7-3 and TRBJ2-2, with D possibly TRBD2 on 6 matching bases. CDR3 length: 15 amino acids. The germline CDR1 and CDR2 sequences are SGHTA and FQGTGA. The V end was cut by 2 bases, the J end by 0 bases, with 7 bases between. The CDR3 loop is CASSLGLSNTGELFF. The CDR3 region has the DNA TGTGCCAGCAGCTTAGGACTATCGAACACCGGGGAGCTGTTTTTT.